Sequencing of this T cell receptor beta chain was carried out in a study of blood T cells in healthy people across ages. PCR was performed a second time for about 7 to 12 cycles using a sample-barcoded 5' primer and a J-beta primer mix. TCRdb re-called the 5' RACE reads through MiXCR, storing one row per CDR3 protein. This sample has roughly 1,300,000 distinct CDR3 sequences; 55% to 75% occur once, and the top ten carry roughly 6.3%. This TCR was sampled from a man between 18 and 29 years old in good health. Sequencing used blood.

The DNA of the CDR3 is TGTGCCAGCAGCTTGTTGGGCGGGACGAACACCGGGGAGCTGTTTTTT. This codes for CASSLLGGTNTGELFF. This chain uses TRBV5-5 with TRBJ2-2, with D perhaps matching TRBD2 (6 bases). V gave up 1 base and J gave up 0 bases, with 10 bases separating them. Per the germline V gene, CDR1 is SGHKS and CDR2 is YYEKEE (reference sequence). This CDR3 is 16 amino acids long.